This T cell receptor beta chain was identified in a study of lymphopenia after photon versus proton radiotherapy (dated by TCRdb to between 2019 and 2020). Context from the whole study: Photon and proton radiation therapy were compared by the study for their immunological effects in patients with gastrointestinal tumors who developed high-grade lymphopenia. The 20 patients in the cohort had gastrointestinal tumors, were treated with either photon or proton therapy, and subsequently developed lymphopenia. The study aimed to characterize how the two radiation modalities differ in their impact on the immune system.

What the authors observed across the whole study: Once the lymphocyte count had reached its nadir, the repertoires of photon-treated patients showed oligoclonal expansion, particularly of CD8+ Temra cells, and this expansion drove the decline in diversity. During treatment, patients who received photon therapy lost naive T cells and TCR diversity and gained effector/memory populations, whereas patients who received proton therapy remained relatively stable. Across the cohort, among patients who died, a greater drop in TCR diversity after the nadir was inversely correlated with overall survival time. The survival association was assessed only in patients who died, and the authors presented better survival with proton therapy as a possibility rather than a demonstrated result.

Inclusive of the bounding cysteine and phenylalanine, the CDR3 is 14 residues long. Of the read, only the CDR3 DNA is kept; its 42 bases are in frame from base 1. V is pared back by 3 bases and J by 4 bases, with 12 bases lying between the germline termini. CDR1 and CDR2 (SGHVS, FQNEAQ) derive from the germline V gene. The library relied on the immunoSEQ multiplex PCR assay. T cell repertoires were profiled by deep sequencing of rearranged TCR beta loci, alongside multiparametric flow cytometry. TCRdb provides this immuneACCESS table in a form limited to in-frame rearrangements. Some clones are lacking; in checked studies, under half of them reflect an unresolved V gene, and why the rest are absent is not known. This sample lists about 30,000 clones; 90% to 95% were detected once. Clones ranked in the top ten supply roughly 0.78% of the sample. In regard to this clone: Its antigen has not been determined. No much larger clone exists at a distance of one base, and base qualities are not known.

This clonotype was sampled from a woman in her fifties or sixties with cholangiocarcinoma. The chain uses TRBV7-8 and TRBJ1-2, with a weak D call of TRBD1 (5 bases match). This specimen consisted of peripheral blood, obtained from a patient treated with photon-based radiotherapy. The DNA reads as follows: TGTGCCAGCAGCTTTTCGGGACGGAGCTATGGCTACACCTTC. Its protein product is CASSFSGRSYGYTF.